Below are 15 T cell receptor beta chains sequenced from a single sample in a study of T cell changes during pregnancy in multiple sclerosis. TCRdb's copy holds only in-frame clones and misses some; the assay was immunoSEQ multiplex PCR. Here the sample spans around 75,000 clones, more than 80% being singletons. This sample comprised peripheral blood, obtained in the first trimester of pregnancy. These receptors originate from a female donor in good health, enrolled as a control in a pregnancy study.

This clone was seen just once. This chain uses TRBV6-1 with TRBJ2-1, with a weak D call TRBD1 (5 bases). Trimming stripped 3 bases from V and 5 bases from J, with 8 bases between. This CDR3 has 13 amino acids. Germline V CDR1 and CDR2: MNHNS, SASEGT. Written as DNA, the CDR3 is TGTGCCAGCAGTGACGACAGCCACAATGAGCAGTTCTTC. Translation gives CASSDDSHNEQFF.

The CDR3: CASIDFRDRGLIGYTF. For the CDR3, the DNA is TGTGCCAGTATCGACTTCAGGGACAGAGGCTTGATTGGCTACACCTTC. J is TRBJ1-2 and V is TRBV19; TRBD1 aligns across 7 bases. This CDR3 spans 16 amino acids. With 7 bases clipped from V and 7 bases from J, the junction kept 18 bases outside the gene matches. Germline loops: CDR1 LNHDA, CDR2 SQIVND (reference sequence).

This sequence joins TRBV6-4 and TRBJ2-2, with unresolved D. Germline V gene data show CDR1 as MRHNA and CDR2 as SNTAGT. CDR3 length equals 14 residues. The V gene lost 7 bases and the J gene lost 0 bases, with 9 bases spanning the gap. Here the CDR3 DNA reads TGTGCCAGCAAAAAACAGACGAACACCGGGGAGCTGTTTTTT. It is translated as CASKKQTNTGELFF.

The V and J genes are TRBV5-1 and TRBJ1-6; 10 bases map to TRBD1. This CDR3 spans 15 amino acids. V lost 3 bases to trimming and J lost 9 bases; unmatched junction nucleotides: 6. Germline CDR1 and CDR2: SGHRS and YFSETQ. The DNA for the CDR3 is TGCGCCAGCAGCTCGCCGGGACAGGGGCCTTCACCCCTCCACTTT. Residues: CASSSPGQGPSPLHF.

Only one count was recorded for this clone. The V call is TRBV6-1, the J call TRBJ2-3, with 11 positions matching TRBD2. CDR3 length: 19 amino acids. The V and J ends lost 1 base and 4 bases, in that order; junction bases with no gene match: 13. Germline-derived CDR1 and CDR2 are MNHNS and SASEGT. This CDR3 reads CASSEEVGLAGGRPDTQYF. In DNA, the CDR3 is TGTGCCAGCAGTGAAGAAGTGGGGCTAGCGGGAGGAAGGCCAGATACGCAGTATTTT.

J is TRBJ1-2 and V is TRBV5-1, with 9 positions matching TRBD1. With V trimmed by 1 base and J by 4 bases, 17 bases remained unmatched. CDR1 is SGHRS and CDR2 is YFSETQ in the germline V gene. The CDR3 consists of 19 residues. In nucleotides, the CDR3 is TGCGCCAGCAGCTTGAAGTTCAGGGACAGGGCCCATCTAAGCTATGGCTACACCTTC. Its protein product is CASSLKFRDRAHLSYGYTF.

The chain combines TRBV11-3 with TRBJ2-2, with 11 bases aligning to TRBD1. Germline V gives CDR1 SGHNT, CDR2 YENEEA. The V segment lost 1 base and the J segment 7 bases; nucleotides outside the gene matches: 5. CDR3 size: 16 residues. For the CDR3, the DNA is TGTGCCAGCAGCTTAGGACGGACAGGGGGCAACGGGGAGCTGTTTTTT. Translated, it gives CASSLGRTGGNGELFF.

This chain connects TRBV27 to TRBJ1-1; 8 bases map to TRBD1. The CDR3 consists of 14 residues. CDR1 MNHEY and CDR2 SMNVEV come from the germline V gene (reference sequence). V lost 5 bases and J lost 4; bases outside the gene matches: 6. CDR3 loop: CASSPTGVSTEAFF. The CDR3 region has the DNA TGTGCCAGCAGTCCGACAGGGGTGAGCACTGAAGCTTTCTTT.

The rearrangement joins TRBV7-9 to TRBJ1-5, with D hard to call. Trimming took 2 bases from V and 6 from J, leaving 8 bases between them. CDR3 length: 13 residues. CDR1 and CDR2 (germline): SEHNR, FQNEAQ (reference sequence). Written as DNA, the CDR3 is TGTGCCAGCAGCTTAATGGAGTCTCAGCCCCAGCATTTT. This translates into CASSLMESQPQHF.

The chain uses TRBV6-5 and TRBJ1-5; D is unclear. V was cut by 3 bases and J by 7 bases, with 10 bases left in between. The CDR3 covers 13 residues. CDR1 is MNHEY, CDR2 SVGAGI, per germline. DNA for the CDR3: TGTGCCAGCAGTTATGGCAGCGGACAGCCCCAGCATTTT. This sequence encodes CASSYGSGQPQHF.

The chain couples TRBV27 to TRBJ2-7, with 11 bases that match TRBD1. With 3 bases clipped from V and 3 bases from J, the junction kept 1 base outside the gene matches. Germline V gene lookup returns CDR1 MNHEY and CDR2 SMNVEV (reference sequence). This CDR3 is 14 amino acids long. CDR3 nucleotide sequence: TGTGCCAGCAGTTTTGGGACAGGGGGCTACGAGCAGTACTTC. Translation: CASSFGTGGYEQYF.

The rearrangement links TRBV6-6 to TRBJ2-3, with 7 bases lining up with TRBD2. CDR1 MNHNY and CDR2 SVGAGI come from the germline V gene (reference sequence). With V trimmed by 6 bases and J by 2 bases, 5 bases remained unmatched. This CDR3 is 14 amino acids long. As DNA, the CDR3 is TGTGCCAGCAGAATCCGGGACTACACAGATACGCAGTATTTT. It encodes CASRIRDYTDTQYF.

The chain is built from TRBV6-5 and TRBJ1-1, with D maybe TRBD1 (6 bases). This CDR3 region has 15 residues. The V end was cut by 6 bases, the J end by 6 bases, with 20 bases between. Germline-derived CDR1 and CDR2 are MNHEY and SVGAGI. CDR3 sequence: CASRLTGAQGAEAFF. Written as DNA, the CDR3 is TGTGCCAGCAGGCTGACAGGCGCCCAAGGGGCTGAAGCTTTCTTT.

The chain links TRBV19 to TRBJ2-6; 9 bases map to TRBD2. CDR1 and CDR2 from the germline V gene are LNHDA and SQIVND (reference sequence). The CDR3 contains 15 residues. V was pared by 8 bases and J by 4 bases, with 6 bases of the junction left unmatched. Written as DNA, the CDR3 is TGTGCCAGTCGTAGCGGGAGAAGCGGGGCCAACGTCCTGACTTTC. This gives the protein CASRSGRSGANVLTF.

The rearrangement joins TRBV12-5 to TRBJ2-1; 10 bases map to TRBD1. CDR3 length equals 14 residues. CDR1 is LGHNT, CDR2 FRNRAP, per germline. V was pared by 6 bases and J by 4 bases, with 3 bases of the junction left unmatched. As DNA, the CDR3 is TGTGCTAGTGGGACAGGGGGCGAGTACAATGAGCAGTTCTTC. Translation gives CASGTGGEYNEQFF.